This T cell receptor (beta chain) was retrieved from a study of neurological immune-mediated disorders (dated by TCRdb to between 2019 and 2020). Concerning the study at large: Among the approximately 35 multiple sclerosis patients, relapsing-remitting MS was present in roughly 30 and secondary progressive MS was present in 3. The study compared peripheral blood TCR-beta repertoires of HTLV-I-associated myelopathy (HAM/TSP) patients, multiple sclerosis patients and healthy controls using UMI-based sequencing. The roughly 99 TCR-beta libraries covered PBMC samples along with longitudinal samples, technical triplicates, and paired sorted CD4+ and CD8+ T-cell subsets. The cohort was made up of 68 subjects, consisting of some 15 HAM/TSP patients, approximately 35 multiple sclerosis patients and some 20 healthy controls.

The table lists this clonotype with many counts. What antigen it recognizes has not been identified. Base qualities are missing; no much larger clone stands one base away. cDNA was synthesized by template-switch 5'RACE using a primer carrying a 10-nucleotide random unique molecular identifier by which each TCR transcript was tagged. Every sequencing run yielded over 180 million TCR-beta sequences covering 15-18 subjects. The RNeasy kit was used to extract total RNA. The KAPA Real-time Library Amplification kit was used to amplify TCR-beta VDJ regions with primers for the TCR constant region and the 5'RACE anchor. Sample indexes and Illumina adaptors were added in a first PCR, after which library yield was increased in a second PCR. The roughly 650 bp TCR product was size-selected on a 2% E-gel SizeSelection system after Ampure bead purification. Before pooling, library quality was assessed on a Bioanalyzer, concentration was determined with Qubit, and library quantification was performed with the Kapa Library Quantification kit. Libraries were sequenced paired-end 2 x 150 bp on an Illumina HiSeq 2500. To increase sequence diversity, about 25-31% phiX was spiked into each library pool. As for the original processing: Quality-filtered reads were processed with the UMI-based MiGEC pipeline, and over 90% of raw TCR sequences were removed by the MiGEC pipeline during error correction. IMGT germline references were used for alignment of VDJ genes, and clonotypes were defined by a unique CDR3 amino acid sequence together with V-J genes. VDJtools evaluated clonal expansion, Shannon diversity and CDR3 relatedness (CalcPairwiseDistances, ClusterSamples); CLCbio workbench built phylogenetic trees. Expanded clones were defined as having at least 8 unique UMIs, based on coefficient-of-variation modelling across technical triplicates. TCRdb reprocessed the public reads (quality trimming at Q25 with fastp, clone calling with MiXCR) and kept in-frame beta chains. Rows merge per CDR3 protein into single entries with the most common DNA and genes. The V and J calls and clone size are TCRdb's, not the authors'. This sample holds 75,000 to 80,000 distinct CDR3 sequences; about 5% were observed only once. Of the sample, less than 2.5% is held by the ten largest clones.

For unsorted PBMC libraries, 2 million PBMCs were used after storage in RNAlater at -80 degrees C until RNA extraction. Multiple sclerosis patients were enrolled in a US clinical protocol under which disease progression was evaluated by magnetic resonance imaging. Peripheral blood was subjected to Ficoll-Hypaque density gradient centrifugation to isolate PBMCs, which were then cryopreserved in liquid nitrogen. The CDR1 and CDR2 encoded by the germline V gene are MDHEN and SYDVKM. Germline trimming amounts to 4 bases on V and 6 bases on J, with 6 as the count of junction bases outside the gene matches. There are 15 amino acids in the CDR3, from cysteine to phenylalanine inclusive. Only the CDR3 DNA stays, 45 bases, in frame from base 1. Broad study findings and their caveats: No clinical or MRI features were associated with the MS cluster, and the authors said that larger cohorts are needed. In a phylogenetic analysis, the repertoires of 18 out of 34 MS patients fell into a single cluster of related CDR3 sequences, pointing to a possible signature at the repertoire level. TCR clonal expansion was highest in HAM/TSP patients and lowest in MS patients, with MS patients falling below even healthy controls. No identical CDR3 amino acid sequences were shared among expanded clones across subjects, suggesting private TCR-beta repertoires in all groups.

Sequenced material: PBMCs. In this chain, TRBV28 is recombined with TRBJ2-6, with 7 central nucleotides matching TRBD1. The clonotype originates from a woman aged 25 to 39 with multiple sclerosis. The DNA sequence follows: TGTGCCAGCAGTTCCCCAGGGGGTGTGGCCAACGTCCTGACTTTC. Its product reads: CASSSPGGVANVLTF.